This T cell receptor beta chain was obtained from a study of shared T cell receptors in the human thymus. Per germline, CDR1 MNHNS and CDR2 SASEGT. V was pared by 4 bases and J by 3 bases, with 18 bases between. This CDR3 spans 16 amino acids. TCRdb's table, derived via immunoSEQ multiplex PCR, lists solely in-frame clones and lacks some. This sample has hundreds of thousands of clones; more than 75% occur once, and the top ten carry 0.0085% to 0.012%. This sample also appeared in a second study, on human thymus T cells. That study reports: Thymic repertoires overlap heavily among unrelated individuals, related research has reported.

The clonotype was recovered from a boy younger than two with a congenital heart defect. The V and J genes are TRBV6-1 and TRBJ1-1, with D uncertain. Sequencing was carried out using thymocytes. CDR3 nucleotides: TGTGCCAGCAGTGGACATCCGACACTTTTGGACACTGAAGCTTTCTTT. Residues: CASSGHPTLLDTEAFF.